These 29 T cell receptor beta chains were all obtained from the same sample, sequenced in a study of shared clonotypes between healthy human individuals. Profiled with immunoSEQ multiplex PCR; TCRdb holds only in-frame clones, not every one. The profile shows 2 million to 2.5 million clones, approximately 95% of them singletons. The sample comprised naive CD4+ T cells from PBMCs. Subset described: CD45RA+ positively selected. The receptors stem from a man between 18 and 35 years old in good health. Some clones in this sample may be carry-over from other donors' samples.

The J gene is TRBJ2-7, the V gene TRBV11-2; 10 bases are shared with TRBD2. J gave up 1 base and V 4 bases, and 16 bases lay outside the gene matches. Germline assignment: CDR1 SGHAT and CDR2 FQNNGV. The CDR3 loop spans 19 amino acids. Written as DNA, the CDR3 is TGTGCCAGCAGCTCCTCGACTAGCGGGCCTCCCATCTATTCCTACGAGCAGTACTTC. Translating gives CASSSSTSGPPIYSYEQYF.

The chain employs TRBV9 and TRBJ2-5, with D perhaps given as TRBD1 or TRBD2 (6 bases each). Germline CDR1 reads SGDLS; CDR2 reads YYNGEE. V lost 0 bases, J lost 5 bases, and 11 bases lay in between. The length of the CDR3 is 14 residues. The CDR3 protein is CASSVEGGFETQYF. The CDR3 region has the DNA TGTGCCAGCAGCGTAGAGGGGGGCTTTGAGACCCAGTACTTC.

This clone was seen once. This chain connects TRBV6-5 to TRBJ2-5; 7 positions agree with TRBD2. The CDR3 length is 16 residues. Losses at the gene ends were 2 bases for V and 4 bases for J; bases not matched to a gene: 10. In germline, CDR1 is MNHEY, CDR2 SVGAGI. This CDR3 is CASSYGAGASLETQYF. The CDR3 nucleotides read TGTGCCAGCAGTTACGGGGCGGGAGCCTCTCTAGAGACCCAGTACTTC.

The gene calls are TRBV10-3 and TRBJ2-7; 9 bases agree with TRBD2. CDR3 length: 11 amino acids. Germline V lookup: CDR1 ENHRY, CDR2 SYGVKD. V shed 10 bases and J 4 bases; nucleotides not matched to a gene: 2. DNA of the CDR3: TGTGCCACGACTAGCGGATACGAGCAGTACTTC. Translated: CATTSGYEQYF.

V is TRBV9 and J is TRBJ2-5, with a possible D match to TRBD1 (6 bases). V lost 4 bases, J lost 5 bases, and 15 bases lay in between. Germline assignment: CDR1 SGDLS and CDR2 YYNGEE. The CDR3 is made up of 14 amino acids. CDR3: CASSPTGQYETQYF. The CDR3 DNA follows: TGTGCCAGCAGCCCAACAGGGCAATATGAGACCCAGTACTTC.

This sequence joins TRBV6-6 and TRBJ2-7; 8 nucleotides match TRBD1. This CDR3 comprises 15 residues. J lost 3 bases, V lost 6 bases, and 10 bases had no gene match. Germline CDR1 and CDR2: MNHNY and SVGAGI (reference sequence). The CDR3 loop is CASRWSYRGDYEQYF. The CDR3 region has the DNA TGTGCCAGCAGGTGGTCGTACAGGGGGGACTACGAGCAGTACTTC.

In nucleotides, the CDR3 is TGTGCCAGCAGAATCCAGACCGGGGAGCTGTTTTTT. As protein: CASRIQTGELFF. The chain joins TRBV2 to TRBJ2-2; unclear D gene. This CDR3 is 12 amino acids long. CDR1 is SNHLY and CDR2 is FYNNEI in the germline V gene. The V gene lost 6 bases and the J gene lost 5 bases, with 7 bases spanning the gap.

This rearrangement joins TRBV5-6 to TRBJ1-2; no firm D call. The V end lost 4 bases, the J end lost 3 bases, and 10 bases lay between the germline ends. Germline CDR1 reads SGHDT; CDR2 reads YYEEEE. The CDR3 contains 13 residues. The CDR3 region is CASSLGGYYGYTF. CDR3 nucleotides: TGTGCCAGCAGCCTGGGAGGGTACTATGGCTACACCTTC.

This clone came up once. The chain combines TRBV4-1 with TRBJ2-5; 11 positions match TRBD2. Germline CDR1 is MGHRA and CDR2 is YSYEKL. The CDR3 runs to 16 residues. V trimming: 5 bases; J trimming: 1 base; junction bases outside the gene matches: 6. CDR3 loop: CASSSGTSGFQETQYF. CDR3 bases: TGCGCCAGCAGCTCCGGGACTAGCGGCTTCCAAGAGACCCAGTACTTC.

This clone was detected once. The rearrangement links TRBV28 to TRBJ2-1; 7 nucleotides match TRBD1. Losses at the gene ends were 10 bases for V and 6 bases for J; bases not matched to a gene: 12. The CDR3 is 14 amino acids. Germline CDR1 reads MDHEN; CDR2 reads SYDVKM. For the CDR3, the DNA is TGTGCCACTCAAGGGGGCGCTCTGGCCAATGAGCAGTTCTTC. It specifies CATQGGALANEQFF.

The chain couples TRBV4-1 to TRBJ2-2; 12 bases match TRBD2. The CDR3 is 15 residues long. The V segment lost 8 bases and the J segment 3 bases; nucleotides outside the gene matches: 4. The germline V gene encodes CDR1 MGHRA and CDR2 YSYEKL. The CDR3, as DNA: TGCGCCAGCGGACGACTAGCGGGAGACACCGGGGAGCTGTTTTTT. This encodes CASGRLAGDTGELFF.

The chain carries TRBV6-5 and TRBJ2-7, with D uncertain. The CDR3 totals 15 residues. The germline V and J ends were trimmed by 0 bases and 2 bases, with 11 bases remaining between them. CDR1 and CDR2 (germline): MNHEY, SVGAGI. CDR3 nucleotides: TGTGCCAGCAGTTACTCTGTAGCTTACCCCTACGAGCAGTACTTC. Protein sequence: CASSYSVAYPYEQYF.

This clone was seen only once. This chain joins TRBV5-1 and TRBJ1-1; 7 nucleotides align to TRBD1. From germline, CDR1 is SGHRS and CDR2 YFSETQ. Losses at the gene ends were 0 bases for V and 6 bases for J; bases not matched to a gene: 5. The length of the CDR3 is 14 residues. DNA for the CDR3: TGCGCCAGCAGCTTGGCTGGCAGGGGGGCTGAAGCTTTCTTT. Translation gives CASSLAGRGAEAFF.

The chain is built from TRBV5-1 and TRBJ2-1; D not resolved. CDR1 SGHRS and CDR2 YFSETQ come from the germline V gene. The CDR3 runs to 16 residues. V lost 0 bases and J lost 7, with 17 bases in between. In DNA form, the CDR3 reads TGCGCCAGCAGCTTGGTGCTAGGTACCCTGGGGAATGAGCAGTTCTTC. It encodes CASSLVLGTLGNEQFF.

The CDR3 nucleotides read TGTGCCAGCGGATTGAAGACAGGAGGCAACACTGAAGCTTTCTTT. Amino acid sequence: CASGLKTGGNTEAFF. This chain uses TRBV28 with TRBJ1-1; TRBD1 might be the D (6 bases). The V end lost 8 bases, the J end lost 2 bases, and 18 bases lay between the germline ends. The CDR3 is made up of 15 amino acids. The V gene's germline CDR1 is MDHEN and CDR2 SYDVKM.

CDR3 in amino acids: CASSLGMAGVHLYEQYF. The CDR3 DNA follows: TGTGCCAGCAGCTTGGGGATGGCGGGGGTGCATCTCTACGAGCAGTACTTC. V gene TRBV5-5 combines with J gene TRBJ2-7, with TRBD2 matching 7 bases. With 0 bases clipped from V and 3 bases from J, the junction kept 12 bases outside the gene matches. Germline V gene sequence: CDR1 SGHKS, CDR2 YYEKEE (reference sequence). The CDR3 has 17 residues.

The rearrangement uses TRBV28 and TRBJ1-1, with D uncertain. The V end was cut by 8 bases, the J end by 8 bases, with 15 bases between. Looked up from germline, CDR1 is MDHEN and CDR2 is SYDVKM. The CDR3 totals 12 residues. In nucleotides, the CDR3 is TGTGCCAGCCTTCGACTTCTCGGCGAAGCTTTCTTT. It yields the protein CASLRLLGEAFF.

The chain links TRBV1 to TRBJ2-1; the table's D call, TRBD2, was not checked against the DNA. TRBV1 is classified as a pseudogene. This CDR3 is 15 amino acids long. CDR3 coding DNA: TGCACCAGCAGCCAAGTGACTACCCTAAACAGTGAGCAGTTCTTC. Residues: CTSSQVTTLNSEQFF.

The chain uses TRBV11-2 and TRBJ2-7; a weak D match, TRBD2 (8 bases). There are 14 residues in the CDR3. Trimming cost V 1 base and J 7 bases, with 14 bases left between them. Per the germline V gene, CDR1 is SGHAT and CDR2 is FQNNGV. CDR3 DNA: TGTGCCAGCAGCTTAGGCAGGGGGACTAGGGAGCAGTACTTC. Its translation: CASSLGRGTREQYF.

A few counts support this clone. The chain joins TRBV29-1 to TRBJ1-1, with unresolved D. This CDR3 has 14 residues. Trimming pared 6 bases from V and 0 bases from J, leaving 14 bases between. The V gene's germline CDR1 is SQVTM and CDR2 ANQGSEA. CDR3 sequence (DNA): TGCAGCGTGATGAACAGCTTCATGAACACTGAAGCTTTCTTT. Encoded protein: CSVMNSFMNTEAFF.

CDR3 region: CASSLEGWYNNEQFF. DNA for the CDR3: TGTGCCAGCAGCTTAGAAGGGTGGTACAACAATGAGCAGTTCTTC. This chain uses TRBV11-2 with TRBJ2-1; D remains ambiguous. CDR1 SGHAT and CDR2 FQNNGV come from the germline V gene. The CDR3 is 15 amino acids. V lost 0 bases and J 5 bases, leaving 11 bases between the germline ends.

The rearrangement uses TRBV30 and TRBJ2-7; D possibly corresponds to TRBD1 (5 bases). V was cut by 2 bases and J by 4 bases, with 18 bases left in between. CDR1 is GTSNPN, CDR2 SVGIG, per germline (reference sequence). This CDR3 spans 15 amino acids. CDR3 sequence: CAWSPSRVVLYEQYF. In DNA form, the CDR3 reads TGTGCCTGGAGTCCCTCCAGGGTAGTTTTGTACGAGCAGTACTTC. Filled out from reference TRBV30 and TRBJ2-7, the complete variable domain reads SQTIHQWPATLVQPVGSPLSLECTVEGTSNPNLYWYRQAAGRGLQLLFYSVGIGQISSEVPQNLSASRPQDRQFILSSKKLLLSDSGFYLCAWSPSRVVLYEQYFGPGTRLTVT.

CDR3 sequence: CASSLGSGDTQYF. CDR3 nucleotide sequence: TGTGCCAGCAGCTTAGGGTCGGGGGATACGCAGTATTTT. V gene TRBV11-3 combines with J gene TRBJ2-3; tentatively, D is TRBD2 (5 bases). Germline V lookup: CDR1 SGHNT, CDR2 YENEEA. Trimming cost V 1 base and J 6 bases, with 8 bases left between them. The CDR3 runs to 13 residues.

The rearrangement uses TRBV5-1 and TRBJ1-3, with a tentative D call TRBD1 (6 bases). V was clipped by 3 bases and J by 4 bases, with 8 bases between them. CDR3 length equals 13 residues. CDR1 is SGHRS and CDR2 is YFSETQ in the germline V gene. The CDR3 loop is CASSSGTGNTIYF. The CDR3 nucleotides are TGCGCCAGCAGCTCTGGGACAGGAAACACCATATATTTT.

V usage is TRBV7-2 and J usage is TRBJ1-4; D may be TRBD1 (5 bases). The V end lost 5 bases, the J end lost 8 bases, and 12 bases lay between the germline ends. The length of the CDR3 is 13 residues. Germline CDR1 reads SGHTA; CDR2 reads FQGNSA. The CDR3 sequence: CASSDRGREKLFF. CDR3 DNA sequence: TGTGCCAGCAGCGACCGGGGCCGGGAAAAACTGTTTTTT.

This clone was seen a handful of times. The V and J genes are TRBV30 and TRBJ1-5, with D maybe TRBD1 (5 bases). The germline V and J ends were trimmed by 1 base and 6 bases, with 10 bases remaining between them. The CDR3 runs 13 residues. The germline gives CDR1 GTSNPN, CDR2 SVGIG (reference sequence). In DNA, the CDR3 is TGTGCCTGGAGTGCAGGGACTTCTCAGCCCCAGCATTTT. Residues: CAWSAGTSQPQHF.

The chain is built from TRBV7-2 and TRBJ2-1; D perhaps matches TRBD2 (5 bases). V lost 0 bases and J 8 bases, leaving 14 bases between the germline ends. Per the germline V gene, CDR1 is SGHTA and CDR2 is FQGNSA. The CDR3 is made up of 15 amino acids. CDR3 sequence reads: CASSLAGLAPHEQFF. The CDR3 DNA follows: TGTGCCAGCAGCTTAGCTGGGCTAGCTCCCCATGAGCAGTTCTTC. The full variable domain, completed using reference TRBV7-2 and TRBJ2-1, is GAGVSQSPSNKVTEKGKDVELRCDPISGHTALYWYRQSLGQGLEFLIYFQGNSAPDKSGLPSDRFSAERTGGSVSTLTIQRTQQEDSAVYLCASSLAGLAPHEQFFGPGTRLTVL.

The V gene is TRBV11-2, the J gene TRBJ2-7; 16 nucleotides match TRBD2. The CDR3 covers 18 residues. The ends lost 6 bases at V and 9 bases at J; junction bases unmatched: 17. Germline CDR1 SGHAT, CDR2 FQNNGV. The CDR3 loop is CASRPLRTSGTSGRAQYF. The CDR3 DNA reads TGTGCCAGCAGACCATTGCGGACCTCCGGGACTAGCGGGAGGGCGCAGTACTTC.

This clone came up a few times. This sequence joins TRBV19 and TRBJ1-4, with 9 bases that match TRBD1. The CDR3 contains 14 residues. From germline, CDR1 is LNHDA and CDR2 SQIVND (reference sequence). The V segment lost 6 bases and the J segment 10 bases; nucleotides outside the gene matches: 9. CDR3 sequence reads: CASRPDRGGGKLFF. Here the CDR3 DNA reads TGTGCCAGTAGGCCCGACAGGGGGGGAGGAAAACTGTTTTTT.